Each of the 7 T cell receptor beta chains below was sequenced from the same sample in a study of T cell responses to AZD1222 COVID-19 vaccine. Libraries were prepared by immunoSEQ multiplex PCR; TCRdb keeps only in-frame clonotypes and omits some of them. The sample includes roughly 150,000 clones, over 85% seen only once; the top ten take over 1.5%. This specimen consisted of peripheral blood, obtained on day 0 of AZD1222 vaccination. These receptors all come from an adult in good health.

The V and J genes are TRBV2 and TRBJ2-4; D gene unclear. The germline CDR1 and CDR2 sequences are SNHLY and FYNNEI. The CDR3 is 15 amino acids. V lost 3 bases and J lost 2, with 11 bases in between. The CDR3 DNA reads as TGTGCCAGCAGTGATGAGAACAGATCCAAAAACATTCAGTACTTC. It yields the protein CASSDENRSKNIQYF.

This sequence joins TRBV5-5 and TRBJ2-3, with 9 bases identical to TRBD2. Germline V gene lookup returns CDR1 SGHKS and CDR2 YYEKEE (reference sequence). With V trimmed by 2 bases and J by 6 bases, 4 bases remained unmatched. CDR3 length: 14 amino acids. Written as DNA, the CDR3 is TGTGCCAGCAGCTTTAGCGGGAGACCGGATACGCAGTATTTT. Its translation: CASSFSGRPDTQYF.

The chain combines TRBV5-1 with TRBJ1-6; D remains ambiguous. There are 15 residues in the CDR3. V was trimmed by 3 bases and J by 0 bases, leaving 7 bases between them. The germline V gene has CDR1 SGHRS and CDR2 YFSETQ. The CDR3 region has the DNA TGCGCCAGCAGCTCAGTGAGCTCCTATAATTCACCCCTCCACTTT. Amino acid sequence: CASSSVSSYNSPLHF.

This chain uses TRBV19 with TRBJ2-5; D is uncertain. This CDR3 spans 10 amino acids. The germline V and J ends were trimmed by 11 bases and 4 bases, with 8 bases remaining between them. Germline CDR1 is LNHDA and CDR2 is SQIVND (reference sequence). CDR3 sequence (DNA): TGTGCCGGTTTCGCAGAGACCCAGTACTTC. Translating it yields CAGFAETQYF.

This rearrangement joins TRBV7-6 to TRBJ2-7; 10 nucleotides match TRBD1. J was trimmed by 6 bases and V by 5 bases; bases with no gene match: 10. In germline, CDR1 is SGHVS, CDR2 FNYEAQ. This CDR3 region has 15 residues. In nucleotides, the CDR3 is TGTGCCAGCAGCCAGACCGGGACAGGGGATGGCGAGCAGTACTTC. Translated: CASSQTGTGDGEQYF.

The gene calls are TRBV4-1 and TRBJ1-2, with a possible D match to TRBD1 (5 bases). The CDR3 sequence is 15 residues long. Per germline, CDR1 MGHRA and CDR2 YSYEKL. V dropped 0 bases and J dropped 5 bases, with 13 bases sitting between them. The CDR3: CASSQELGRAYGYTF. The CDR3 DNA is TGCGCCAGCAGCCAAGAATTGGGGCGGGCTTATGGCTACACCTTC.

The chain is built from TRBV2 and TRBJ1-4; D remains ambiguous. The V end was cut by 7 bases, the J end by 4 bases, with 13 bases between. CDR3 length: 14 amino acids. Germline V CDR1 and CDR2: SNHLY, FYNNEI. This CDR3 is CASNTGHLNEKLFF. DNA for the CDR3: TGTGCCAGCAATACGGGCCACCTTAATGAAAAACTGTTTTTT.